This T cell receptor (beta chain) originates from a study of blood T cell repertoires in COVID-19. Profiled with immunoSEQ multiplex PCR; TCRdb holds only in-frame clones, not every one. This table holds about 210,000 clones, about nine tenths found once. The CDR3 is made up of 16 amino acids. The J segment lost 3 bases and the V segment lost 5 bases, leaving 4 bases of the junction unmatched. Germline V gives CDR1 SGHTA, CDR2 FQGNSA. The material sequenced was peripheral blood. V is TRBV7-2 and J is TRBJ1-6, with TRBD1 matching 10 bases. The clonotype was recovered from a man between 35 and 55 years old with acute or convalescent COVID-19. CDR3 nucleotide sequence: TGTGCCAGCAGCGCAGGGACAGGGGTCTATAATTCACCCCTCCACTTT. It specifies CASSAGTGVYNSPLHF.